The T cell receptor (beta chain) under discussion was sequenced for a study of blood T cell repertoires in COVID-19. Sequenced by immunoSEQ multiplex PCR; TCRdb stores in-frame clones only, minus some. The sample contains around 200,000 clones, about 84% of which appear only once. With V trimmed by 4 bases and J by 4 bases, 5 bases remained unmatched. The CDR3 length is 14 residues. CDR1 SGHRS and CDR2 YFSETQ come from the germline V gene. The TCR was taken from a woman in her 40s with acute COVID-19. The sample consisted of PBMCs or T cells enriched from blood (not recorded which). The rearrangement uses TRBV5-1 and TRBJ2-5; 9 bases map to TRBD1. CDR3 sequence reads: CASSRAGQGETQYF. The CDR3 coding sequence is TGCGCCAGCAGCAGGGCGGGACAGGGAGAGACCCAGTACTTC.